This is a list of T cell receptor beta chains from one sample in a study of CD8+ T cells in alopecia areata. The repertoire was sequenced with immunoSEQ multiplex PCR; TCRdb's copy has only in-frame clones and lacks some. The sample consists of 95,000 to 150,000 clones, around 56% of them appearing once. The source material was CD4+ T cells sorted from blood, sampled at week 4, from a patient treated with tofacitinib. These receptors were collected from a human donor with alopecia areata. Each CDR3 is given with its conserved first and last residue. A D gene is named only where the DNA matches it firmly. Clone size, where shown, is once, few, many, or a class for clones that have expanded.

V gene,D gene,J gene,clone size,CDR3 DNA,CDR3 protein
TRBV4-2,.,TRBJ2-1,few,TGTGCCAGCAGCCAAGTCGGTGAGAGCTCCTACAATGAGCAGTTCTTC,CASSQVGESSYNEQFF
TRBV29-1,.,TRBJ1-1,.,TGCAGCGTCACCGGGACGACCTTAGAAGCTTTCTTT,CSVTGTTLEAFF
TRBV5-1,.,TRBJ2-1,.,TGCGCCAGCAGCCAGGGGGGGGAGAGGGACAATGAGCAGTTCTTC,CASSQGGERDNEQFF
TRBV29-1,.,TRBJ1-1,.,TGCAGCGTTGAAGAAATCGCTGAAGCTTTCTTT,CSVEEIAEAFF
TRBV29-1,TRBD2,TRBJ2-3,.,TGCAGCGTTGAAGCCGGCGGGGGAGCAGATACGCAGTATTTT,CSVEAGGGADTQYF
TRBV4-1,.,TRBJ1-3,once,TGCGCCAGCAGCCAAGCCGCGAGGCCGGGCTCTGGAAACACCATATATTTT,CASSQAARPGSGNTIYF
TRBV2,.,TRBJ2-2,.,TGTGCCAGCAGTAGAAGGGAAACCGGGGAGCTGTTTTTT,CASSRRETGELFF
TRBV6-5,TRBD1,TRBJ1-2,.,TGTGCCAGCAGTTACTCGAGGACAGGGAGCTATGGCTACACCTTC,CASSYSRTGSYGYTF
TRBV29-1,.,TRBJ2-7,.,TGCAGCGTAGTCCCCACGGAGGGGAGCTCCTACGAGCAGTACTTC,CSVVPTEGSSYEQYF
TRBV13,.,TRBJ2-7,.,TGTGCCAGCAGCTTCGGACTCTACGAGCAGTACTTC,CASSFGLYEQYF
TRBV15,.,TRBJ2-1,.,TGTGCCACCAGCAGAGATATAAGTGGCCCCCAGTTCTTC,CATSRDISGPQFF
TRBV29-1,.,TRBJ1-1,once,TGCAGTCATGTGAGGTTCCCGAACACTGAAGCTTTCTTT,CSHVRFPNTEAFF
TRBV5-1,.,TRBJ2-2,.,TGCGCCAGCAGCCACTCCCAGGGGCCGGCTGGGGAGCTGTTTTTT,CASSHSQGPAGELFF
TRBV29-1,.,TRBJ1-1,.,TGCAGCGTTCAGGGAAAGATGAACACTGAAGCTTTCTTT,CSVQGKMNTEAFF
TRBV11-2,TRBD1,TRBJ1-2,.,TGTGCCAGCAGCTCCGGGACAGGGGCCTCAGGCTACACCTTC,CASSSGTGASGYTF
TRBV5-1,.,TRBJ2-2,.,TGCGCCAGCCACACCAACACCGGGGAGCTGTTTTTT,CASHTNTGELFF
TRBV11-2,.,TRBJ1-2,few,TGTGCCAGCAGCCGACCGAGAGGGACCGATGGCTACACCTTC,CASSRPRGTDGYTF
TRBV23-1,.,TRBJ2-7,.,TGCGCCAGCAGTCAATCTGGACGAGCCTACGAGCAGTACTTC,CASSQSGRAYEQYF
TRBV7-9,.,TRBJ1-1,.,TGTGCCAGCAGCTTAGCGTCGGAGAACACTGAAGCTTTCTTT,CASSLASENTEAFF
TRBV7-2,.,TRBJ2-1,.,TGTGCCAGCCGGACAGGAGGGAATGAGCAGTTCTTC,CASRTGGNEQFF
TRBV30,.,TRBJ1-2,.,TGTGCCTGGAGTAGACAAGCCTATGGCTACACCTTC,CAWSRQAYGYTF
TRBV29-1,.,TRBJ2-3,.,TGCAGCGTCGGACTTACCCAAGATACGCAGTATTTT,CSVGLTQDTQYF
TRBV29-1,.,TRBJ1-2,once,TGCAGCGTTGAGCCCCCCGGACTCCTGTATGGCTACACCTTC,CSVEPPGLLYGYTF